This T cell receptor (beta chain) was identified during a study of T cell responses to AZD1222 COVID-19 vaccine. As for the study in general: Second doses were pooled across both intervals (about 4 or about 12 weeks).

TCRdb's table, derived via immunoSEQ multiplex PCR, lists solely in-frame clones and lacks some. The table has 85,000 to 110,000 clones, approximately 88% seen once; the top ten hold approximately 20%. This CDR3 has 15 amino acids. CDR1 is MNHEY and CDR2 is SVGAGI in the germline V gene. Unmatched junction bases numbered 8, after V lost 5 bases and J lost 4 bases. General study points: AZD1222 recipients seropositive at baseline numbered only six. Nearly half of the spike-specific TCRs reportedly recognize variant regions that carry no mutations.

This clone showed up just a few times. Antigen specificity is unknown. The sequenced sample was peripheral blood, obtained on day 0 of AZD1222 vaccination. The origin of this receptor is an adult in good health. This chain connects TRBV6-5 to TRBJ1-1; TRBD1 aligns across 9 bases. In DNA form, the CDR3 reads TGTGCCAGCAGTCTTCAAACAGGGGGCGCCACTGAAGCTTTCTTT. Its protein product is CASSLQTGGATEAFF.